One sample yielded the 7 T cell receptor beta chains listed below, sequenced in a study of T-cell memory formation after mild COVID-19 (dated by TCRdb to the early 2020s). The library was prepared using 5' RACE. The listed sequencing device is Illumina NovaSeq 6000. In-frame beta chains were kept once TCRdb had trimmed the public reads at Q25 with fastp and called clones with MiXCR. Rows merge per CDR3 protein into single entries with the most common DNA and genes. This sample holds around 400,000 distinct CDR3 sequences; approximately 25% were observed only once. The ten largest make up roughly 8.7% of the sample. Source material: PBMCs or a T cell subset sorted from them (not recorded which). These receptors all come from an adult woman who had mild COVID-19 (a few samples of this study predate the infection). The sample titles of this study are shuffled in the database, so cell type and time point are left out; the donor was told from shared clones.

This clonotype was seen only a few times. The chain is built from TRBV12-3 or TRBV12-4 and TRBJ1-1; D call uncertain. V lost 3 bases, J lost 10 bases, and 9 bases lay in between. There are 11 residues in the CDR3. Written as DNA, the CDR3 is TGTGCCAGCAGTTTGGCAGTCGGAGCTTTCTTT. As protein: CASSLAVGAFF.

The rearrangement uses TRBV18 and TRBJ1-5; 9 bases are shared with TRBD1. This CDR3 spans 14 amino acids. The germline CDR1 and CDR2 sequences are KGHSH and LQKENI. With 6 bases clipped from V and 4 bases from J, the junction kept 4 bases outside the gene matches. CDR3 nucleotides: TGTGCCAGCTCCTGGACAGGGGAGAATCAGCCCCAGCATTTT. Residues: CASSWTGENQPQHF.

This chain uses TRBV11-2 with TRBJ1-2; 7 positions match TRBD1. CDR1 and CDR2 (germline): SGHAT, FQNNGV. This CDR3 spans 14 amino acids. The J segment lost 6 bases and the V segment lost 4 bases, leaving 8 bases of the junction unmatched. CDR3 amino acids: CASSYPGTVHGYTF. Here the CDR3 DNA reads TGTGCCAGCAGCTATCCCGGGACAGTCCATGGCTACACCTTC.

V is TRBV5-5 and J is TRBJ2-2; 7 bases align to TRBD1. The CDR3 spans 18 residues. The junction had 12 bases not matched to a gene; V was cut back by 4 bases and J by 0 bases. The germline V gene has CDR1 SGHKS and CDR2 YYEKEE (reference sequence). The CDR3 nucleotides read TGTGCCAGCAGCCTATCGGTCAGGGGGACATCGAACACCGGGGAGCTGTTTTTT. Translating gives CASSLSVRGTSNTGELFF.

The table lists this clonotype with a few counts. V gene TRBV12-3 or TRBV12-4 combines with J gene TRBJ2-3; 9 bases map to TRBD2. This CDR3 spans 16 amino acids. J was trimmed by 2 bases and V by 7 bases; bases with no gene match: 10. For the CDR3, the DNA is TGTGCCAGCACTAGAATAGCGGGGGCGAACACAGATACGCAGTATTTT. This sequence encodes CASTRIAGANTDTQYF.

Only a few counts were recorded for this clonotype. This chain uses TRBV13 with TRBJ2-2, with no clear D. Trimming left V 6 bases short and J 6 bases short, with 14 bases between. The germline gives CDR1 PRHDT, CDR2 FYEKMQ (reference sequence). The CDR3 is 14 residues long. In nucleotides, the CDR3 is TGTGCCAGCAGGGCTTTGGGTGGAGCCGGGGAGCTGTTTTTT. Translating it yields CASRALGGAGELFF.

The chain links TRBV9 to TRBJ2-1; perhaps TRBD1 as D (6 bases). Germline values: CDR1 SGDLS, CDR2 YYNGEE. CDR3 length: 16 amino acids. The V end lost 4 bases, the J end lost 2 bases, and 16 bases lay between the germline ends. The CDR3 bases are TGTGCCAGCAGCTCCCAGGGGAAATCGCCCTACAATGAGCAGTTCTTC. This codes for CASSSQGKSPYNEQFF. The complete variable domain, with remaining parts taken from reference TRBV9 and TRBJ2-1, reads DSGVTQTPKHLITATGQRVTLRCSPRSGDLSVYWYQQSLDQGLQFLIQYYNGEERAKGNILERFSAQQFPDLHSELNLSSLELGDSALYFCASSSQGKSPYNEQFFGPGTRLTVL.